This TCR beta chain was sequenced during a study of graft-versus-host responses after intestinal transplantation. Overall study: Each of the recipients got a multivisceral, liver-intestinal, or isolated intestinal transplant. Tacrolimus plus steroids were given to all recipients for 2 to 4 years, preceded by anti-thymocyte globulin induction. Study-wide results and limits: Present in recipient marrow, GvH clones included some that appeared first in ileum or blood. Researchers found peak circulating GvH clone levels linked to early post-transplant HvG declines.

For this clone: Its target is not known.

Sequenced by immunoSEQ multiplex PCR; TCRdb stores in-frame clones only, minus some. The repertoire holds 55,000 to 85,000 clones, with approximately 88% as singletons. There are 15 residues in the CDR3. Trimming stripped 6 bases from V and 6 bases from J, with 18 bases between. Germline lookup yields CDR1 KGHSH and CDR2 LQKENI. The material was unstimulated CD8+ T cells sorted from spleen or lymph node cells, obtained before intestinal transplant. The receptor comes from a human donor who received an intestinal transplant. This chain links TRBV18 with TRBJ2-1; D might be TRBD1 (6 bases). The CDR3 reads CASSLVDRGLNEQFF. CDR3 sequence (DNA): TGTGCCAGCTCCCTGGTGGACAGAGGACTCAATGAGCAGTTCTTC.